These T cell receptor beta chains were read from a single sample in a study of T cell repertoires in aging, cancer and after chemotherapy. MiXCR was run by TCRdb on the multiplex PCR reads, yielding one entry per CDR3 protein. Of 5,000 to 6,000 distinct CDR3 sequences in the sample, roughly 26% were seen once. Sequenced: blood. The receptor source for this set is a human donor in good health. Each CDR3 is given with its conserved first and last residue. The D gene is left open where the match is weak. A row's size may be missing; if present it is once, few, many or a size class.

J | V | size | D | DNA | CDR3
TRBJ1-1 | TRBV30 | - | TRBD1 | TGTGCCTGGATGGGACAGCAGAACACTGAAGCTTTCTTT | CAWMGQQNTEAFF
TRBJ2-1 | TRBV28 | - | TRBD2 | TGTGCCAGCAGCTCAACTAGCGGGGGGTTGAAAGAGTTCTTC | CASSSTSGGLKEFF
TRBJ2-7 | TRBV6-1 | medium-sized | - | TGTGCCAGCAGTGAACAACCGGGGCCCTCCTACGAGCAGTACTTC | CASSEQPGPSYEQYF
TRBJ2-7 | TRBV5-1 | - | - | TGCGCCAGCAGCTCACAGGGAGGGGAGCAGTACTTC | CASSSQGGEQYF
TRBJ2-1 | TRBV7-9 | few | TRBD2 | TGTGCCAGCAGCTCGGGACTAGTTTTCGACAATGAGCAGTTCTTC | CASSSGLVFDNEQFF
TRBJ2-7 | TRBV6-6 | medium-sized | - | TGTGCCAGCAGTCCTGATTCTCGCGAGCAGTACTTC | CASSPDSREQYF
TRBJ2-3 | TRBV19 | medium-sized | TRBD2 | TGTGCCAGTAGACTAGCGGGAGATACGCAGTATTTT | CASRLAGDTQYF
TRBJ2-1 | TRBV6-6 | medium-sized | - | TGTGCCAGTAGTGTACCGGCTGACGAGCAGTTCTTC | CASSVPADEQFF
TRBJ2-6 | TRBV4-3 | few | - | TGCGCCAGCAGCCAAGTCGGGTCCGGGGCCAACGTCCTGACTTTC | CASSQVGSGANVLTF
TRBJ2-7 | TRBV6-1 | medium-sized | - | TGTGCCAGCAGCAGCCAGAGTAGAACAGGGTTTAGCTCCTACGAGCAGTACTTC | CASSSQSRTGFSSYEQYF
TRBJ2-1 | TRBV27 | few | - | TGTGCCAGCAGTTTAGTCGGGAGAAGGGGCAATGAGCAGTTCTTC | CASSLVGRRGNEQFF
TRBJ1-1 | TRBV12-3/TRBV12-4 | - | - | TGTGCCAGCAGTCAATTAGGAGGAATGAACACTGAAGCTTTCTTT | CASSQLGGMNTEAFF
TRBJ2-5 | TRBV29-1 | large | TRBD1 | TGCAGCGGTCGTACCAGGGGGAACGAGACCCAGTACTTC | CSGRTRGNETQYF
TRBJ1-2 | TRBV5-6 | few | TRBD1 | TGTGCCAGCAGCTTGGGACAGGGAGGGTCCTATGGCTACACCTTC | CASSLGQGGSYGYTF
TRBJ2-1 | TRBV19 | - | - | TGTGCCAGTAGTAAAGAAGGGGGGCAAGGCGGGGTCGCGAGTGGGCAGTTCTTC | CASSKEGGQGGVASGQFF
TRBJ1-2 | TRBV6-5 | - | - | TGTGCCAGCAGTTACTCGAAGGATTTAAACTATGCCTACACCTTC | CASSYSKDLNYAYTF
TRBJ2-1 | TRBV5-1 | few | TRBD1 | TGCGCCAGCAGCTTGGACAAAGGACAGGGTAACAATGAGCAGTTCTTC | CASSLDKGQGNNEQFF
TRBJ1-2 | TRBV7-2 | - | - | TGTGCCAGCAGCTTAGCCAACTATGGCTACACCTTC | CASSLANYGYTF
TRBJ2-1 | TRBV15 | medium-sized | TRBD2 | TGTGCCACCAGCAGACGGCCTAGCGGGAACAATGAGCAGTTCTTC | CATSRRPSGNNEQFF
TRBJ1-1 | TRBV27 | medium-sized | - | TGTGCCAGCAGTTTATATAAGGGCAGCAACACTGAAGCTTTCTTT | CASSLYKGSNTEAFF
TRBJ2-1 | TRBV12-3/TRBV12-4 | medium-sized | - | TGTGCCAGCAGTGACAGCCTCTCCTACAATGAGCAGTTCTTC | CASSDSLSYNEQFF
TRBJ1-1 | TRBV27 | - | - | TGTGCCAGCAGTTTACGAGGGCCTCCAATGAACACTGAAGCTTTCTTT | CASSLRGPPMNTEAFF
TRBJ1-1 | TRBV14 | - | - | TGTGCCAGCAGCCAAGATGAACAGAGTAGGACTGAAGCTTTCTTT | CASSQDEQSRTEAFF
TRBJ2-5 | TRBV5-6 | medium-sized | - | TGTGCCAGCAGCTTAGACAGGTCGGGGACCCAGTACTTC | CASSLDRSGTQYF
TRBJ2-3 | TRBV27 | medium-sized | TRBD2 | TGTGCCAGCAGTCCTCTACCTCGGGGGGACTCCACAGATACGCAGTATTTT | CASSPLPRGDSTDTQYF
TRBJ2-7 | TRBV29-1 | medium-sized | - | TGCAGCGCTTCTCGTGAAGAAAATAGCTACGAGCAGTACTTC | CSASREENSYEQYF
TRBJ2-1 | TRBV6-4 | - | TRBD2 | TGTGCCAGCAGTGACGGGGACGATATGGGGGGGAGTGAGCAGTTCTTC | CASSDGDDMGGSEQFF
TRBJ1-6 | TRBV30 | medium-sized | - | TGTGCCTGGAGTGTACTTCCGCTGTATAATTCACCCCTCCACTTT | CAWSVLPLYNSPLHF
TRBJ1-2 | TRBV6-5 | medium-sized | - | TGTGCCAGCAGCCCCGAGGAGGGGCGCGGCTACACCTTC | CASSPEEGRGYTF
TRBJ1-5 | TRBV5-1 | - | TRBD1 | TGCGCCAGCAGCTTGGAAGGGGGCTGGAATCAGCCCCAGCATTTT | CASSLEGGWNQPQHF
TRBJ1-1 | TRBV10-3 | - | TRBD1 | TGTGCCGCCGAGCGCCCGGGGGACAGGGAAGCTTTCTTT | CAAERPGDREAFF
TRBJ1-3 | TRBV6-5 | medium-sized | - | TGTGCCAGCAGTTACCCTCAGGGGCAGGGAAACACCATATATTTT | CASSYPQGQGNTIYF
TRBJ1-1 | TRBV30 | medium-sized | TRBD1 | TGTGCCTGGAGTGAGGGACAGGGGGTAGGGACTGAAGCTTTCTTT | CAWSEGQGVGTEAFF
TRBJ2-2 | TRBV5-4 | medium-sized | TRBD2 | TGTGCCAGCAGCTTAGGGACTAGCGGGAGCACCGGGGAGCTGTTTTTT | CASSLGTSGSTGELFF
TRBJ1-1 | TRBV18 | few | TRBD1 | TGTGCCAGCTCGCTCGGACAGGGGCCGAACACTGAAGCTTTCTTT | CASSLGQGPNTEAFF
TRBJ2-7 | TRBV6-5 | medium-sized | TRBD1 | TGTGCCAGCAGGCCGACAGGGGGAGTACGCCACGAGCAGTACTTC | CASRPTGGVRHEQYF
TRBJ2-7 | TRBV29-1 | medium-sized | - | TGCAGCGTTGAAGGTGACCGACTCTACGAGCAGTACTTC | CSVEGDRLYEQYF
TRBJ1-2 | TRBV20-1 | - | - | TGCAGTGCTAAACAGCTAGTCTATGGCTACACCTTC | CSAKQLVYGYTF
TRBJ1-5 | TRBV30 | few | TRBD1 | TGTGCCTGGAGTATCCGGGACAGGGGAGGTAGGAGCAATCAGCCCCAGCATTTT | CAWSIRDRGGRSNQPQHF